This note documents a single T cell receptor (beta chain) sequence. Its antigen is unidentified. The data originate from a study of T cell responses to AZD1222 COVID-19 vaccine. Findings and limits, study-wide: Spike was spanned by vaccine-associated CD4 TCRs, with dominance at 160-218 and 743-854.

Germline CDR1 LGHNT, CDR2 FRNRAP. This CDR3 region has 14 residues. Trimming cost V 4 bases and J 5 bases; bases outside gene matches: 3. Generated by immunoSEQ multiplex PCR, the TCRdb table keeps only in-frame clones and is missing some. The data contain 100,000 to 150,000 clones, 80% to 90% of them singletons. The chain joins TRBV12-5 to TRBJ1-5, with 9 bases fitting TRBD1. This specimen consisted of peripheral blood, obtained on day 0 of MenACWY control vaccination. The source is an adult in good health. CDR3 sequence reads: CASGWGQGYQPQHF. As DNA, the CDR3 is TGTGCTAGTGGTTGGGGACAGGGATATCAGCCCCAGCATTTT.